One and the same sample provided the 24 T cell receptor beta chains below, sequenced in a study of blood T cell repertoires in COVID-19. Libraries were prepared by immunoSEQ multiplex PCR; TCRdb keeps only in-frame clonotypes and omits some of them. This table has 100,000 to 150,000 clones, around 88% appearing once. Sequenced input: peripheral blood. The origin of the receptors is a human donor in a cohort sampled during active COVID-19.

This sequence joins TRBV19 and TRBJ2-7, with 10 positions matching TRBD1. Losses at the gene ends were 2 bases for V and 2 bases for J; bases not matched to a gene: 15. Germline-derived CDR1 and CDR2 are LNHDA and SQIVND (reference sequence). The CDR3 covers 19 residues. The CDR3 loop is CASSITSGTGVIGTYEQYF. The CDR3 DNA follows: TGTGCCAGTAGTATAACATCCGGGACAGGGGTGATCGGAACCTACGAGCAGTACTTC.

The chain joins TRBV19 to TRBJ2-7, with D possibly being TRBD2 (6 bases). Germline V gene data show CDR1 as LNHDA and CDR2 as SQIVND (reference sequence). The CDR3 runs to 14 residues. The germline V and J ends were trimmed by 2 bases and 2 bases, with 10 bases remaining between them. CDR3 amino acids: CASSIMGGPYEQYF. The DNA of the CDR3 is TGTGCCAGTAGTATAATGGGGGGACCCTACGAGCAGTACTTC.

The chain uses TRBV4-2 and TRBJ2-1, with 8 bases lining up with TRBD2. The CDR3 covers 16 residues. Trimming cost V 0 bases and J 3 bases; bases outside gene matches: 4. CDR1 LGHNA and CDR2 YNFKEQ come from the germline V gene. The CDR3 loop is CASSQDQSGSYNEQFF. The CDR3 bases are TGTGCCAGCAGCCAAGATCAGAGCGGGAGCTACAATGAGCAGTTCTTC.

The chain joins TRBV30 to TRBJ1-6, with TRBD1 matching over 9 bases. The CDR3 loop spans 14 amino acids. V lost 5 bases, J lost 7 bases, and 6 bases stayed unmatched. Germline V CDR1 and CDR2: GTSNPN, SVGIG (reference sequence). The CDR3 DNA is TGTGCCTGGCTACAGGGGGCGCGAAATTCACCCCTCCACTTT. It codes for CAWLQGARNSPLHF.

The CDR3 loop reads CASSSESYGYTF. CDR3 in DNA: TGTGCCAGCAGCTCGGAGAGCTATGGCTACACCTTC. V is TRBV7-2 and J is TRBJ1-2; no clear D gene. Germline CDR1 SGHTA, CDR2 FQGNSA. The CDR3 is 12 residues long. V was cut by 4 bases and J by 4 bases, with 7 bases left in between.

This chain links TRBV27 with TRBJ1-4; 10 bases line up with TRBD1. The V gene end was trimmed by 1 base and the J gene end by 7 bases; junction bases not matched to a gene: 9. The CDR3 runs to 17 residues. The V gene's germline CDR1 is MNHEY and CDR2 SMNVEV (reference sequence). CDR3: CASSLYGTGARGEKLFF. CDR3 DNA sequence: TGTGCCAGCAGTTTATATGGGACAGGGGCGCGGGGTGAAAAACTGTTTTTT.

V gene TRBV9 combines with J gene TRBJ1-1; tentative D call: TRBD1 (5 bases). V was trimmed by 0 bases and J by 2 bases, leaving 23 bases between them. Germline loops: CDR1 SGDLS, CDR2 YYNGEE. The length of the CDR3 is 19 residues. CDR3 in amino acids: CASSVENEWTGDGNTEAFF. CDR3 sequence (DNA): TGTGCCAGCAGCGTAGAGAACGAGTGGACGGGGGACGGTAACACTGAAGCTTTCTTT.

The chain links TRBV18 to TRBJ1-2, with 7 bases fitting TRBD1. V lost 5 bases to trimming and J lost 8 bases; unmatched junction nucleotides: 8. Germline loops: CDR1 KGHSH, CDR2 LQKENI. This CDR3 region has 13 residues. CDR3 sequence (DNA): TGTGCCAGCTCATACGACAGGGTCGGCGGCTACACCTTC. Its translation is CASSYDRVGGYTF.

The chain links TRBV30 to TRBJ1-5; 11 bases map to TRBD1. The V and J ends lost 0 bases and 4 bases, in that order; junction bases with no gene match: 5. The CDR3 length is 16 residues. Per germline, CDR1 GTSNPN and CDR2 SVGIG (reference sequence). This CDR3 reads CAWSVGGQGENQPQHF. The DNA for the CDR3 is TGTGCCTGGAGTGTAGGGGGACAGGGGGAAAATCAGCCCCAGCATTTT.

The chain has TRBV12-3 or TRBV12-4 and TRBJ1-2, with D possibly matching TRBD1 (5 bases). The CDR3 contains 12 residues. The V gene lost 3 bases and the J gene lost 5 bases, with 7 bases spanning the gap. The DNA for the CDR3 is TGTGCCAGCAGTTTCTCAGGGTATGGCTACACCTTC. Translating it yields CASSFSGYGYTF.

CDR3 sequence (DNA): TGTGCCAGCAGTTTATCGGCGGGGGTCTCACCCCTCCACTTT. Encoded protein: CASSLSAGVSPLHF. The rearrangement links TRBV27 to TRBJ1-6, with D possibly TRBD1 on 5 matching bases. The CDR3 sequence is 14 residues long. Trimming left V 0 bases short and J 10 bases short, with 10 bases between. Germline assignment: CDR1 MNHEY and CDR2 SMNVEV (reference sequence).

V usage is TRBV28 and J usage is TRBJ2-7; 8 nucleotides agree with TRBD2. Trimming cost V 3 bases and J 7 bases; bases outside gene matches: 17. The CDR3 runs to 17 residues. Germline V lookup: CDR1 MDHEN, CDR2 SYDVKM. The CDR3 DNA sequence: TGTGCCAGCAGTTTCCCATTGGGGAGCGGGAGTTCGGGTGAGCAGTACTTC. This translates into CASSFPLGSGSSGEQYF.

The chain joins TRBV4-1 to TRBJ1-5; a possible D gene is TRBD1 (6 bases). This CDR3 region has 16 residues. The germline gives CDR1 MGHRA, CDR2 YSYEKL. V was clipped by 1 base and J by 3 bases, with 13 bases between them. The CDR3 region has the DNA TGCGCCAGCAGCCAAGTTGGCGGGGGGCCCAATCAGCCCCAGCATTTT. Amino acids: CASSQVGGGPNQPQHF.

The chain recombines TRBV25-1 with TRBJ2-1; D unresolved. The CDR3 sequence is 16 residues long. Germline assignment: CDR1 MGHDK and CDR2 SYGVNS. The ends were cut back, 1 base at V and 5 bases at J, with 15 bases in the middle. The CDR3 reads CASSELGLAADNEQFF. The CDR3, as DNA: TGTGCCAGCAGTGAATTGGGTTTGGCGGCGGACAATGAGCAGTTCTTC.

The chain recombines TRBV18 with TRBJ1-5; D might be TRBD1 (6 bases). The V and J ends lost 9 bases and 4 bases respectively, with 16 bases between them. The CDR3 totals 14 residues. Germline values: CDR1 KGHSH, CDR2 LQKENI. The DNA for the CDR3 is TGTGCCAGTTCCAGGGGAATTGCAAATCAGCCCCAGCATTTT. It yields the protein CASSRGIANQPQHF. Looking up the rest from reference TRBV18 and TRBJ1-5 gives the full variable domain: NAGVMQNPRHLVRRRGQEARLRCSPMKGHSHVYWYRQLPEEGLKFMVYLQKENIIDESGMPKERFSAEFPKEGPSILRIQQVVRGDSAAYFCASSRGIANQPQHFGDGTRLSIL.

This clone was picked up one time. V is TRBV5-5 and J is TRBJ1-2, with D unresolved. The CDR3 is 15 residues long. Germline V gene lookup returns CDR1 SGHKS and CDR2 YYEKEE (reference sequence). Trimming took 4 bases from V and 4 from J, leaving 17 bases between them. This CDR3 reads CASSVTGIPPYGYTF. DNA for the CDR3: TGTGCCAGCAGCGTGACGGGTATACCTCCCTATGGCTACACCTTC.

Only one count was recorded for this clone. The CDR3 bases are TGTGCCAGCAGCTTCGGGGGAGGGGCGGGAGAGACCCAGTACTTC. Translating gives CASSFGGGAGETQYF. The chain links TRBV5-4 to TRBJ2-5, with TRBD2 identical over 7 bases. Germline trimming cut 2 bases from V and 4 bases from J; bases unmatched to any gene: 8. This CDR3 has 15 amino acids. CDR1 SGHNT and CDR2 YYREEE come from the germline V gene (reference sequence).

V and J are TRBV5-6 and TRBJ2-7, with 8 bases aligning to TRBD2. Trimming at V came to 1 base and at J to 3 bases, leaving 3 bases not matched to a gene. CDR3 length: 14 amino acids. CDR1 and CDR2 (germline): SGHDT, YYEEEE. CDR3 bases: TGTGCCAGCAGCTTGTCCGGGAGGGACTACGAGCAGTACTTC. As protein: CASSLSGRDYEQYF.

The chain has TRBV9 and TRBJ2-7, with 10 bases lining up with TRBD1. V gave up 2 bases and J gave up 7 bases; unmatched junction bases: 9. Looked up from germline, CDR1 is SGDLS and CDR2 is YYNGEE. CDR3 length: 15 amino acids. CDR3 in amino acids: CASSVGRQGAGEQYF. CDR3 nucleotide sequence: TGTGCCAGCAGCGTCGGTCGACAGGGGGCAGGGGAGCAGTACTTC.

This clone came up once. The chain employs TRBV19 and TRBJ2-7; 7 nucleotides align to TRBD2. The ends lost 3 bases at V and 2 bases at J; junction bases unmatched: 10. Germline lookup yields CDR1 LNHDA and CDR2 SQIVND (reference sequence). The CDR3 totals 16 residues. In DNA form, the CDR3 reads TGTGCCAGTAGTATCTCTATCCTAGGGACTACCTACGAGCAGTACTTC. It is translated as CASSISILGTTYEQYF.

The chain carries TRBV7-2 and TRBJ2-7, with 10 bases lining up with TRBD1. The germline gives CDR1 SGHTA, CDR2 FQGNSA. Germline trimming cut 6 bases from V and 1 base from J; bases unmatched to any gene: 6. This CDR3 region has 15 residues. CDR3 amino acids: CASRGRQGASYEQYF. The CDR3 DNA reads as TGTGCCAGCAGGGGGAGACAGGGGGCGTCCTACGAGCAGTACTTC.

This clone was observed a handful of times. V is TRBV14 and J is TRBJ2-7; 7 bases match TRBD2. Germline V gene lookup returns CDR1 SGHDN and CDR2 FVKESK. There are 15 residues in the CDR3. The junction had 7 bases not matched to a gene; V was cut back by 1 base and J by 4 bases. The chain's CDR3 is CASSQVGLGGYEQYF. The CDR3 DNA follows: TGTGCCAGCAGCCAAGTCGGACTAGGAGGTTACGAGCAGTACTTC.

The chain has TRBV6-5 and TRBJ2-7; D is unresolved. CDR3 length: 14 amino acids. Trimming removed 2 bases at V and 1 base at J, with 9 bases between. CDR1 is MNHEY, CDR2 SVGAGI, per germline. The DNA of the CDR3 is TGTGCCAGCAGTTACGACGGCGGATCCTACGAGCAGTACTTC. It yields the protein CASSYDGGSYEQYF.

J is TRBJ1-1 and V is TRBV25-1; 8 nucleotides align to TRBD1. Trimming took 4 bases from V and 1 from J; bases not matched to a gene: 5. CDR1 and CDR2 from the germline V gene are MGHDK and SYGVNS. The CDR3 consists of 15 residues. DNA for the CDR3: TGTGCCAGCAGTGGTCCCGGGACAGGGAACACTGAAGCTTTCTTT. As protein: CASSGPGTGNTEAFF.